The present T cell receptor beta chain was sequenced within a study of cytomegalovirus exposure and HLA in healthy donors. The PCR was carried out with 60 Vbeta primers and 13 Jbeta primers. Assay: immunoSEQ multiplex PCR; the TCRdb copy retains only in-frame clones and omits some. The data contain nearly 110,000 clones, 77% of them singletons. This CDR3 is 11 amino acids long. Looked up from germline, CDR1 is DFQATT and CDR2 is SNEGSKA (reference sequence). Trimming removed 7 bases at V and 8 bases at J, with 12 bases between. As for this clone: The antigen remains unidentified.

Study-wide points: Later on, a genetic analysis was performed. It linked a missense variant in DCLRE1C with V- and J-gene trimming of TCR beta. Within a later analysis, the majority of CMV-associated TCR beta chains appeared HLA-restricted.

The source material was PBMCs. The sequence was obtained from a male donor in good health and CMV-seronegative. The chain links TRBV20-1 to TRBJ2-1; D is possibly TRBD1 (5 bases). The CDR3 spells CSDKGVYEQFF. The CDR3 nucleotides read TGCAGTGATAAAGGGGTCTATGAGCAGTTCTTC.